The 29 T cell receptor beta chains reported below all come from one sample, sequenced in a study of cytomegalovirus exposure and HLA in healthy donors (dated by TCRdb to between 2016 and 2019). To prepare the library, the immunoSEQ multiplex PCR assay was applied. For the multiplex PCR, a mixture combining 60 forward primers for TCR Vbeta segments and 13 reverse primers for TCR Jbeta segments was used. TCRdb mirrors the immuneACCESS table, restricted to in-frame sequences. Some clones are absent from its copies; in checked studies, under half trace to an unresolved V gene, and the reason for the others is unknown. Present in this sample are 100,000 or so clones, around 80% of which were seen just once. Of the sample, roughly 2.6% falls within the top ten clones. The sample consisted of PBMCs. The origin of the receptors is a female donor in good health and CMV-seronegative.

The chain links TRBV18 to TRBJ1-1; 9 nucleotides match TRBD1. Germline trimming cut 6 bases from V and 4 bases from J; bases unmatched to any gene: 9. The CDR3 spans 15 residues. CDR1 KGHSH and CDR2 LQKENI come from the germline V gene. The CDR3 region has the DNA TGTGCCAGCTCCCCTAGACAGGGGGGCGTCACTGAAGCTTTCTTT. Its protein product is CASSPRQGGVTEAFF.

In this sample, this clone turned up a few times. The V call is TRBV11-2, the J call TRBJ1-2, with a possible D match to TRBD1 (5 bases). The V end lost 5 bases, the J end lost 8 bases, and 12 bases lay between the germline ends. The CDR3 runs 12 residues. CDR1 is SGHAT, CDR2 FQNNGV, per germline. CDR3 sequence: CASSGGIGGYTF. The DNA for the CDR3 is TGTGCCAGCAGCGGGGGGATCGGCGGCTACACCTTC.

This chain uses TRBV13 with TRBJ2-1; 9 nucleotides align to TRBD2. The CDR3 is 15 residues long. Looked up from germline, CDR1 is PRHDT and CDR2 is FYEKMQ (reference sequence). The V gene end was trimmed by 3 bases and the J gene end by 7 bases; junction bases not matched to a gene: 7. The CDR3 nucleotides are TGTGCCAGCAGCTTTATAAGCGGGGGGCCTAATGAGCAGTTCTTC. It codes for CASSFISGGPNEQFF.

The chain employs TRBV27 and TRBJ2-7; D is perhaps TRBD2 (6 bases). Trimming stripped 5 bases from V and 3 bases from J, with 20 bases between. Germline CDR1 is MNHEY and CDR2 is SMNVEV (reference sequence). This CDR3 is built from 16 residues. In DNA form, the CDR3 reads TGTGCCAGCAGTCCCTCCCTGGGGGGAACCTACTACGAGCAGTACTTC. Its translation: CASSPSLGGTYYEQYF.

The CDR3 loop reads CASSLVPGLETQYF. CDR3 DNA: TGCGCCAGCAGCTTGGTCCCAGGGCTAGAGACCCAGTACTTC. The chain combines TRBV5-1 with TRBJ2-5; TRBD1 might be the D (5 bases). The CDR3 sequence is 14 residues long. Germline V lookup: CDR1 SGHRS, CDR2 YFSETQ. V lost 0 bases, J lost 4 bases, and 10 bases lay in between.

The chain couples TRBV15 to TRBJ1-1; D may be TRBD1 (6 bases). The CDR3 runs 16 residues. CDR1 and CDR2 from the germline V gene are LNHNV and YYDKDF (reference sequence). The V and J ends lost 3 bases and 4 bases respectively, with 18 bases between them. The CDR3 bases are TGTGCCACCAGCAGGGCGGCGGGCAGGGGACGCACTGAAGCTTTCTTT. Its protein product is CATSRAAGRGRTEAFF. The entire variable domain, with the rest obtained from reference TRBV15 and TRBJ1-1, is as follows: DAMVIQNPRYQVTQFGKPVTLSCSQTLNHNVMYWYQQKSSQAPKLLFHYYDKDFNNEADTPDNFQSRRPNTSFCFLDIRSPGLGDTAMYLCATSRAAGRGRTEAFFGQGTRLTVV.

The rearrangement links TRBV6-1 to TRBJ1-1, with a weak D call TRBD1 (6 bases). Trimming cost V 8 bases and J 1 base, with 17 bases left between them. CDR1 and CDR2 from the germline V gene are MNHNS and SASEGT. The CDR3 is 15 amino acids. CDR3 amino acids: CASRPGQPQNTEAFF. CDR3 bases: TGTGCCAGCCGACCGGGACAACCACAGAACACTGAAGCTTTCTTT.

This rearrangement joins TRBV5-8 to TRBJ1-4; TRBD1 agrees at 7 bases. J was trimmed by 0 bases and V by 4 bases; bases with no gene match: 9. This CDR3 has 17 residues. CDR1 is SGHTS, CDR2 YDEGEE, per germline. The CDR3 DNA reads TGTGCCAGCAGCATGGGACAGCCTTTCACAACTAATGAAAAACTGTTTTTT. Translation: CASSMGQPFTTNEKLFF.

The chain links TRBV29-1 to TRBJ2-5, with D possibly being TRBD2 (5 bases). V was shortened by 5 bases and J by 5 bases, with 12 bases between the two germline ends. The CDR3 loop spans 12 amino acids. In germline, CDR1 is SQVTM, CDR2 ANQGSEA. The CDR3 region is CSVRTPGETQYF. The DNA for the CDR3 is TGCAGCGTTCGAACGCCGGGGGAGACCCAGTACTTC.

On this clone: One end of the junction is discordant with germline, which a read error may explain. The sample carries other DNA sequences with the same CDR3. This chain joins TRBV6-6 and TRBJ2-7; perhaps TRBD2 as D (6 bases). Germline CDR1 is MNHNY and CDR2 is SVGAGI (reference sequence). The CDR3 spans 13 residues. CDR3 sequence (DNA): TGTGCCAGCAGCCCGGGACTTTCCTACGAGCAGTATTTC. Translation gives CASSPGLSYEQYF.

The chain joins TRBV7-2 to TRBJ2-3; 8 nucleotides agree with TRBD2. J was trimmed by 11 bases and V by 1 base; bases with no gene match: 8. The germline gives CDR1 SGHTA, CDR2 FQGNSA. The CDR3 contains 14 residues. CDR3 nucleotide sequence: TGTGCCAGCAGCTTAGGGCTAGCGGGCCACAAGCAGTATTTT. Translated, it gives CASSLGLAGHKQYF.

This clone was seen more than once but under ten times. V gene TRBV6-6 combines with J gene TRBJ2-7, with 10 bases aligning to TRBD1. CDR1 is MNHNY and CDR2 is SVGAGI in the germline V gene (reference sequence). The CDR3 length is 15 residues. With V trimmed by 7 bases and J by 0 bases, 6 bases remained unmatched. CDR3 bases: TGTGCCAGCACTGACCGGGACAGGGGCTCCTACGAGCAGTACTTC. Amino acids: CASTDRDRGSYEQYF.

The chain is built from TRBV7-2 and TRBJ1-2, with 8 bases that match TRBD1. Germline CDR1 and CDR2: SGHTA and FQGNSA. The V and J ends lost 2 bases and 5 bases, in that order; junction bases with no gene match: 1. This CDR3 has 13 amino acids. The CDR3, as DNA: TGTGCCAGCAGCTTAAACAGGGGGTATGGCTACACCTTC. Translating it yields CASSLNRGYGYTF.

The CDR3 DNA is TGTGCCAGCAGTTACTCGAATAGCCAGCCCCAGCATTTT. The encoded protein is CASSYSNSQPQHF. The chain carries TRBV6-5 and TRBJ1-5; D is unresolved. Trimming cost V 0 bases and J 7 bases, with 7 bases left between them. Germline CDR1 MNHEY, CDR2 SVGAGI. CDR3 length: 13 amino acids.

This chain links TRBV29-1 with TRBJ1-4; TRBD1 agrees at 9 bases. CDR1 is SQVTM, CDR2 ANQGSEA, per germline. The CDR3 has 15 residues. With 6 bases clipped from V and 2 bases from J, the junction kept 7 bases outside the gene matches. CDR3 bases: TGCAGCGTGAAGGGACAGGGAGGGACTAATGAAAAACTGTTTTTT. Translating gives CSVKGQGGTNEKLFF.

The chain links TRBV4-1 to TRBJ2-3, with 7 bases fitting TRBD2. V lost 8 bases and J lost 4; bases outside the gene matches: 9. This CDR3 has 14 residues. Germline lookup yields CDR1 MGHRA and CDR2 YSYEKL. As DNA, the CDR3 is TGCGCCAGCGGATGGGGGGGTTGGTCAGATACGCAGTATTTT. Residues: CASGWGGWSDTQYF.

This chain links TRBV4-2 with TRBJ1-3; D remains unclear. V dropped 0 bases and J dropped 6 bases, with 12 bases sitting between them. The length of the CDR3 is 15 residues. Germline CDR1 reads LGHNA; CDR2 reads YNFKEQ. The CDR3 sequence is CASSQDTQTLNTIYF. The DNA of the CDR3 is TGTGCCAGCAGCCAAGATACACAGACCTTAAACACCATATATTTT.

This clone appeared once. V gene TRBV12-5 combines with J gene TRBJ2-3; maybe TRBD2 (6 bases). Trimming took 0 bases from V and 3 from J, leaving 13 bases between them. The CDR3 consists of 16 residues. The germline V gene encodes CDR1 LGHNT and CDR2 FRNRAP. Here the CDR3 DNA reads TGTGCTAGTGGTTTGGTGCCGGGGGATGGGACAGATACGCAGTATTTT. This gives the protein CASGLVPGDGTDTQYF.

The chain joins TRBV5-5 to TRBJ1-2; 7 nucleotides match TRBD1. Germline-derived CDR1 and CDR2 are SGHKS and YYEKEE (reference sequence). J was trimmed by 8 bases and V by 0 bases; bases with no gene match: 10. The CDR3 runs to 15 residues. CDR3 DNA sequence: TGTGCCAGCAGCTTGGTTGAAACAGGGGCGTGGGGCTACACCTTC. Protein: CASSLVETGAWGYTF.

This clone was detected once. The chain couples TRBV27 to TRBJ1-2, with unresolved D. Trimming pared 4 bases from V and 4 bases from J, leaving 16 bases between. The CDR3 has 15 amino acids. CDR1 and CDR2 (germline): MNHEY, SMNVEV (reference sequence). DNA of the CDR3: TGTGCCAGCAGTTCCGCCTCGGCCGACTCCTATGGCTACACCTTC. It codes for CASSSASADSYGYTF.

The chain has TRBV11-2 and TRBJ2-3; D unclear. The CDR3 has 14 amino acids. Trimming cost V 0 bases and J 3 bases, with 7 bases left between them. Germline assignment: CDR1 SGHAT and CDR2 FQNNGV. The chain's CDR3 is CASSLEARTDTQYF. The CDR3 DNA sequence: TGTGCCAGCAGCTTAGAGGCTAGGACAGATACGCAGTATTTT.

The V and J genes are TRBV19 and TRBJ1-4; no reliable D call. Germline loops: CDR1 LNHDA, CDR2 SQIVND (reference sequence). This CDR3 spans 14 amino acids. V lost 3 bases and J lost 12, with 17 bases in between. The CDR3 region is CASSMRVPSEELFF. The CDR3 DNA reads TGTGCCAGTAGTATGAGGGTCCCTTCCGAAGAACTGTTTTTT.

This clone appeared a single time. The CDR3: CASRGQGASYEQYF. CDR3 DNA: TGTGCCAGCAGGGGACAGGGGGCTTCCTACGAGCAGTACTTC. The chain recombines TRBV7-2 with TRBJ2-7; TRBD1 aligns across 12 bases. J was trimmed by 1 base and V by 6 bases; bases with no gene match: 1. This CDR3 has 14 residues. CDR1 SGHTA and CDR2 FQGNSA come from the germline V gene.

The chain combines TRBV5-4 with TRBJ1-2; 8 bases map to TRBD1. In germline, CDR1 is SGHNT, CDR2 YYREEE (reference sequence). J was trimmed by 5 bases and V by 3 bases; bases with no gene match: 3. The CDR3 is 13 residues long. In nucleotides, the CDR3 is TGTGCCAGCAGCTCGGGACAGGTGTATGGCTACACCTTC. It codes for CASSSGQVYGYTF. The full variable domain, its missing parts supplied by reference TRBV5-4 and TRBJ1-2, is ETGVTQSPTHLIKTRGQQVTLRCSSQSGHNTVSWYQQALGQGPQFIFQYYREEENGRGNFPPRFSGLQFPNYSSELNVNALELDDSALYLCASSSGQVYGYTFGSGTRLTVV.

V and J are TRBV4-2 and TRBJ2-5; D possibly corresponds to TRBD2 (6 bases). The length of the CDR3 is 15 residues. CDR1 is LGHNA, CDR2 YNFKEQ, per germline. Between the trimmed V and J ends, which lost 0 bases and 2 bases, there was a span of 10 bases. The CDR3 protein is CASSQENSGQETQYF. Written as DNA, the CDR3 is TGTGCCAGCAGCCAAGAAAACAGCGGGCAAGAGACCCAGTACTTC.

This chain links TRBV21-1 with TRBJ1-2; the table gives TRBD1 as D, unverified against the DNA. TRBV21-1 is termed a pseudogene. CDR3 length: 14 amino acids. CDR3 in DNA: TGTGCCAGCAGCAAAGGACAGGGTGGCTATGGCTACACCTTC. Translated, it gives CASSKGQGGYGYTF.

This chain uses TRBV7-3 with TRBJ1-2, with 11 nucleotides matching TRBD1. The CDR3 extends over 16 amino acids. Unmatched junction bases numbered 8, after V lost 1 base and J lost 7 bases. Germline V gene data show CDR1 as SGHTA and CDR2 as FQGTGA. CDR3 region: CASSLIAPGQGGGYTF. The CDR3 DNA follows: TGTGCCAGCAGCTTAATCGCTCCGGGACAGGGGGGTGGCTACACCTTC.

This rearrangement joins TRBV11-2 to TRBJ2-3; the D is unclear. V lost 5 bases and J 0 bases, leaving 9 bases between the germline ends. The CDR3 is 14 amino acids. The germline V gene encodes CDR1 SGHAT and CDR2 FQNNGV. In DNA, the CDR3 is TGTGCCAGCAGCGTAAAGCTTAGCACAGATACGCAGTATTTT. Protein: CASSVKLSTDTQYF.

The chain carries TRBV5-4 and TRBJ2-7, with TRBD2 matching 8 bases. V lost 1 base, J lost 2 bases, and 5 bases stayed unmatched. Germline assignment: CDR1 SGHNT and CDR2 YYREEE (reference sequence). The CDR3 spans 15 residues. CDR3 sequence (DNA): TGTGCCAGCAGCTTGTTCCGGGGGGGCCCCTACGAGCAGTACTTC. Translation gives CASSLFRGGPYEQYF. Supplemented by reference TRBV5-4 and TRBJ2-7, the full variable domain reads ETGVTQSPTHLIKTRGQQVTLRCSSQSGHNTVSWYQQALGQGPQFIFQYYREEENGRGNFPPRFSGLQFPNYSSELNVNALELDDSALYLCASSLFRGGPYEQYFGPGTRLTVT.